This T cell receptor beta chain is drawn from a study of shared clonotypes between healthy human individuals. As for the study in general: Three plates each covered CD4 naive and memory; CD8 naive two, CD8 memory one.

It was CD45RO-negative cells, positively selected for CCR7, that made up naive CD8 cells, with terminally differentiated effector memory CD45RA+ cells excluded. Overall study findings and caveats: Naive subsets, compared against memory subsets, generally had larger estimated richness values.

As concerns this clone: Its antigen is unknown.

The CDR3 runs to 15 residues. V was clipped by 6 bases and J by 4 bases; unmatched bases: 10. The germline V gene encodes CDR1 MDHEN and CDR2 SYDVKM. Some clones are missing from TCRdb's copy, which holds only in-frame ones; the method was immunoSEQ multiplex PCR. The sample yields about 820,000 clones, 90% to 95% seen once. This receptor was identified in a man aged 30 to 45 in good health. The material sequenced was naive CD8+ T cells sorted from blood. This chain connects TRBV28 to TRBJ2-5; 8 bases align to TRBD1. In nucleotides, the CDR3 is TGTGCCAGCAGCCTTACTACCGACAGGGGAGAGACCCAGTACTTC. Protein product: CASSLTTDRGETQYF.